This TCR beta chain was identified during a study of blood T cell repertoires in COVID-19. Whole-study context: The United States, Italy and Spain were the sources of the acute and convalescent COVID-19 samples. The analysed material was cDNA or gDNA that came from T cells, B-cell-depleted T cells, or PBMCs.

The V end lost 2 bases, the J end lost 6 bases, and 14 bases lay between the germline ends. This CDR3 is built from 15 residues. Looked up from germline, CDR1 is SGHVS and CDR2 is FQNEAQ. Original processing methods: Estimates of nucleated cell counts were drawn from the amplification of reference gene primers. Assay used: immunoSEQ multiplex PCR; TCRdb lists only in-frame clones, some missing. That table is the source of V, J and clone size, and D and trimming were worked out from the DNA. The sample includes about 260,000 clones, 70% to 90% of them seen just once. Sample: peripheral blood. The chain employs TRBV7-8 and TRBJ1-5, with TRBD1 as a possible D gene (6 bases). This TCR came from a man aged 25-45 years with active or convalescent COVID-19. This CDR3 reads CASSLMTGSSQPQHF. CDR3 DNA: TGTGCCAGCAGCTTAATGACAGGCTCTAGTCAGCCCCAGCATTTT.